This TCR beta chain was sequenced in a study of T cell responses to AZD1222 COVID-19 vaccine. Study findings and constraints: Donors, mostly white British, included more females; clonal diversity was possibly underestimated. Only 6 or 7 individuals given AZD1222 were seropositive at baseline. Repertoires in all cases were sampled only once the peak T cell response had passed.

TCRdb's copy holds only in-frame clones and misses some; the assay was immunoSEQ multiplex PCR. Of 90,000 to 120,000 clones listed, roughly 90% are singletons. On this clone itself: Its specificity is unknown.

Germline assignment: CDR1 LNHNV and CDR2 YYDKDF (reference sequence). Trimming cost V 3 bases and J 6 bases, with 11 bases left between them. The CDR3 loop spans 14 amino acids. The chain has TRBV15 and TRBJ2-2; D not resolved. The TCR comes from an adult in good health. Here the sequenced sample was peripheral blood, taken on day 0 of AZD1222 vaccination. This chain's CDR3 is CATSSLDVAGELFF. The CDR3 DNA reads as TGTGCCACCAGCAGTCTGGATGTGGCCGGGGAGCTGTTTTTT.